The 6 T cell receptor beta chains listed next were all sequenced from one sample in a study of blood T cell repertoires in COVID-19. Sequencing used immunoSEQ multiplex PCR; TCRdb keeps in-frame clones, though not all of them. The sample carries about 400,000 clones, approximately 88% recorded once. The specimen sequenced was peripheral blood. The receptor set was obtained from a man in his forties with acute or convalescent COVID-19.

The chain combines TRBV13 with TRBJ2-1; D perhaps matches TRBD1 (6 bases). The CDR3 length is 13 residues. The V end was cut by 5 bases, the J end by 4 bases, with 9 bases between. Germline CDR1 PRHDT, CDR2 FYEKMQ (reference sequence). The CDR3: CASSPDRYNEQFF. DNA of the CDR3: TGTGCCAGCAGCCCTGACAGGTACAATGAGCAGTTCTTC.

V usage is TRBV5-1 and J usage is TRBJ2-3; 10 positions agree with TRBD2. The CDR3 is made up of 16 amino acids. V dropped 2 bases and J dropped 4; count of bases not matched to a gene: 7. Germline V gene lookup returns CDR1 SGHRS and CDR2 YFSETQ. The CDR3 loop reads CASSFGERGGADTQYF. The CDR3 DNA is TGCGCCAGCAGCTTCGGGGAGCGGGGGGGCGCAGATACGCAGTATTTT.

This clone was counted a few times. V is TRBV3-1 (or the pseudogene TRBV3-2) and J is TRBJ2-1; D unclear. CDR1 and CDR2 (germline): LGHDT, YNNKEL (reference sequence). V shed 0 bases and J shed 0 bases, with 18 bases lying between them. The CDR3 is made up of 19 amino acids. For the CDR3, the DNA is TGTGCCAGCAGCCAAGAGGGCACAGCCCGTAAGAGCTCCTACAATGAGCAGTTCTTC. Translation gives CASSQEGTARKSSYNEQFF.

The chain carries TRBV27 and TRBJ1-2; D remains ambiguous. V was pared by 5 bases and J by 4 bases, with 5 bases between. Germline V gives CDR1 MNHEY, CDR2 SMNVEV (reference sequence). This CDR3 has 11 residues. The CDR3 loop reads CASSGPYGYTF. In DNA, the CDR3 is TGTGCCAGCAGTGGCCCCTATGGCTACACCTTC.

In its sample, this clone was seen once. The chain employs TRBV6-1 and TRBJ1-5, with D perhaps matching TRBD1 (5 bases). The germline CDR1 and CDR2 sequences are MNHNS and SASEGT. The CDR3 has 16 residues. V lost 3 bases and J 1 base, leaving 13 bases between the germline ends. The CDR3 protein is CASSEGRDDSNQPQHF. The CDR3 coding sequence is TGTGCCAGCAGTGAGGGGAGGGACGACAGCAATCAGCCCCAGCATTTT.

The gene calls are TRBV28 and TRBJ1-4; D gene uncertain. The CDR3 sequence is 11 residues long. Germline CDR1 MDHEN, CDR2 SYDVKM. V lost 8 bases and J lost 6, with 7 bases in between. CDR3 DNA: TGTGCCAGCGGACTGGATGAAAAACTGTTTTTT. It specifies CASGLDEKLFF.